The T cell receptor (beta chain) under discussion was sequenced for a study of early stage breast cancer tumors. At the level of the study: ER+/PR+/HER2- status applied to about 80% of the 16 invasive breast tumors.

Each sample had two DNA replicates, around 0.45 ug blood or around 1.6 ug tissue. Profiling relied on immunoSEQ multiplex PCR, and the TCRdb table lists in-frame clones only, not all of them. This table has 51,000 or so clones, around 83% appearing once. The V segment lost 5 bases and the J segment 5 bases; nucleotides outside the gene matches: 6. The length of the CDR3 is 15 residues. CDR1 is SGHDT, CDR2 YYEEEE, per germline. The chain uses TRBV5-6 and TRBJ2-7; TRBD2 aligns across 14 bases. The sequence derives from a person aged 45 to 59 with breast cancer. The specimen was blood. The CDR3 bases are TGTGCCAGCAGTCGACTAGCGGGAGGGCCCCACGAGCAGTACTTC. Its protein is CASSRLAGGPHEQYF.